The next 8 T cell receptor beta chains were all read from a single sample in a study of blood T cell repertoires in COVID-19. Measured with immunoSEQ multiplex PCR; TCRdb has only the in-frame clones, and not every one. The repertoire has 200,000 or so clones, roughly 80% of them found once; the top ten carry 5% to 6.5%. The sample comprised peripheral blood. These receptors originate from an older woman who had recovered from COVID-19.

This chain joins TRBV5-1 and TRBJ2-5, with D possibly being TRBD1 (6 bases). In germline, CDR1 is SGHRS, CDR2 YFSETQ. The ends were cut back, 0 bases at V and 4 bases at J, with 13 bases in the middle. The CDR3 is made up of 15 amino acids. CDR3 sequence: CASSLGDTLGETQYF. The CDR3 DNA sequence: TGCGCCAGCAGCTTGGGGGACACCCTGGGAGAGACCCAGTACTTC.

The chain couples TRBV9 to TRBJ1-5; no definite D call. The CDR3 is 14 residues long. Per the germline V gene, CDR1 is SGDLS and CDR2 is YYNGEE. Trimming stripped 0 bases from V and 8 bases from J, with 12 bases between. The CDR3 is CASSVGSGVKPQHF. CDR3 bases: TGTGCCAGCAGCGTAGGCAGCGGCGTAAAGCCCCAGCATTTT.

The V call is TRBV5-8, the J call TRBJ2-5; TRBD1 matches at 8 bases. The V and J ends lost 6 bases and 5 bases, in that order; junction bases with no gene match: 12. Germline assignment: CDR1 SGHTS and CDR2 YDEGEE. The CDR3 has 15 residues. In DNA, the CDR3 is TGTGCCAGCAACCTGGACAGGGCAAAAGGGGAGACCCAGTACTTC. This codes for CASNLDRAKGETQYF.

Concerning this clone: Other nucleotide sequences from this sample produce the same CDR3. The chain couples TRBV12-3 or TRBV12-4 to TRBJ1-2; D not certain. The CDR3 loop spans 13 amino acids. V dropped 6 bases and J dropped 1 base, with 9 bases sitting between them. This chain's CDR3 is CASSPTGNYGYTF. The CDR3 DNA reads TGTGCCAGCAGCCCGACGGGTAACTATGGCTACACCTTC.

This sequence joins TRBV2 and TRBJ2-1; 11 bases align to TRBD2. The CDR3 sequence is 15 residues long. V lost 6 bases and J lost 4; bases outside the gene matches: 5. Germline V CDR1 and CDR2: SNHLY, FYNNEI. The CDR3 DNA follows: TGTGCCAGCAGAGGTAGCGGGGGGGAATACAATGAGCAGTTCTTC. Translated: CASRGSGGEYNEQFF.

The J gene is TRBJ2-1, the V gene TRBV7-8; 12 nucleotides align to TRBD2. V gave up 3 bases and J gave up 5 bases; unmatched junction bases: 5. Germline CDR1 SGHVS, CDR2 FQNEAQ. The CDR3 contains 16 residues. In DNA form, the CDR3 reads TGTGCCAGCAGCTTTCTAGCGGGGGGGCTTGACAATGAGCAGTTCTTC. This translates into CASSFLAGGLDNEQFF.

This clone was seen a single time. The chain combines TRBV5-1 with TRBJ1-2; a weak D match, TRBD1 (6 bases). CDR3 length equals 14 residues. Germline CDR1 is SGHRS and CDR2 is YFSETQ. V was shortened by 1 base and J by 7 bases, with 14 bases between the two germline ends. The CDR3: CASSLFQGGFGYTF. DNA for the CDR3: TGCGCCAGCAGCTTGTTCCAAGGGGGATTTGGCTACACCTTC.

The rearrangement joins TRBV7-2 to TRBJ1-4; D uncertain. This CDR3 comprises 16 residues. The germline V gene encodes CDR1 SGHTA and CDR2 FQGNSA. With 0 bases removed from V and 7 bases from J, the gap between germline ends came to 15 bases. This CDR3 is CASSLAPGIAGEKLFF. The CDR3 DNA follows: TGTGCCAGCAGCTTAGCTCCCGGGATCGCCGGTGAAAAACTGTTTTTT.